The source of this T cell receptor (beta chain) is a study of shared clonotypes between healthy human individuals (dated by TCRdb to about 2020). In the study overall: A few men and two women, aged 18 to 49 years, made up the cohort. For each donor, CD4 naive and CD4 memory were each given three plates, CD8 naive was given two plates, and CD8 memory was given one plate. Each donor's leukapheresis produced roughly between about 0.85 and 10 billion PBMCs. Blood TCR repertoires of a handful of healthy adults were deeply sequenced to estimate repertoire size and the extent of clonotype sharing between individuals. Libraries were prepared and TCR repertoires were sequenced by different laboratories using diverse techniques, in order to increase sequencing depth and limit assay-specific biases. What the authors observed across the whole study: Sharing across a few donors was observed for 4.5% to 6.5% of naive CD4, less than 4% of naive CD8, 2.3% of memory CD4, and roughly 0.4% of memory CD8 clonotypes. Naive subsets generally had larger estimated clonotype richness than memory subsets did. Clonotypes shared by all four sorted-subset donors showed higher generation probabilities than non-shared clonotypes. Even with the large sequencing depth, rarefaction of the sorted-subset datasets indicated that sequencing was incomplete. Because the study included a small number of donors, the genetic and exposure-history diversity represented was limited. Sampling was restricted to blood, and TCR repertoires in tissue are likely to differ from TCR repertoires in blood. Based on pairwise subsampling, the degree of clonotype sharing among donors was expected to be affected by sequencing depth.

Using the deep immunoSEQ assay, TCR CDR3 regions were amplified from genomic DNA by multiplex PCR. Genomic DNA extracted from each cell subset was distributed evenly over all wells of several immunoSEQ 96-well plates, and each plate served as one replicate. For sorted subsets, around 0.2 ug of genomic DNA, equivalent to roughly 33,000 T cell genomes, went into each replicate PCR. Purified libraries were quantified with a Qubit 3.0 fluorometer, sized on a Bioanalyzer 2100, and re-quantified with the KAPA Library Quantification kit. Each immunoSEQ 96-well plate was sequenced on its own single-read 150-cycle Illumina NextSeq 550 flow cell. As for the original processing: Because the immunoSEQ output included only junctional sequences and no quality scores, the filtering could not be the same as the filtering used for full-length reads. Sequences were annotated with PyIR, a Python wrapper for IgBLAST v1.9, and V/J genes and CDR3 were assigned using IMGT germline references. Reads were removed for weak V/J assignments (E-value above 1e-6), missing CDR3, stop codons, out-of-frame junctions, or ambiguous translated residues. V3J clonotypes were defined as sequences sharing an identical inferred V gene, J gene, and CDR3 amino acid sequence. The percentage overlap between two repertoires was calculated by dividing the number of shared unique clonotypes by the size of the smaller repertoire. Three approaches were used to assess repertoire richness: RTK rarefaction, the Chao1 estimator, and Recon v2.1 estimates of unobserved clonotypes. For all TCRbeta clonotypes obtained by the gDNA method from a few donors, generation probabilities were computed with OLGA. TCRdb limited this immuneACCESS table to in-frame rearrangements with V and J called. A share of clones is missing; checked studies link under half to unresolved V genes, and the rest is unexplained. V and J calls and clone size follow that table, whereas D and trimming were derived from the DNA. This sample holds around 700,000 clones; just over 90% were observed only once. The ten largest clones capture approximately 25% of the sample.

Regarding this clone: Its antigen specificity is not known. One base away there is no much larger clone; base qualities are not given.

Between the V and J ends, shortened by 0 bases and 6 bases respectively, the junction contains 13 bases. Counted from cysteine to phenylalanine, this CDR3 has 15 amino acids. The sequence is cut down to CDR3 DNA, 45 bases in frame from base 1. As encoded in the germline V gene (reference sequence), CDR1 is PRHDT while CDR2 is FYEKMQ. CD8 naive samples were obtained by positive selection for CCR7 among CD45RO-negative cells, yielding a CD45RA+CCR7+ population from which TemRA cells were excluded. The donors were healthy, HIV-negative adults who had no recently reported acute infections or vaccinations. All donors were Caucasian adults living in Nashville, Tennessee, USA. After blood collection by leukapheresis, PBMCs were isolated using Ficoll-Histopaque density gradient centrifugation and then cryopreserved in the vapor phase of liquid nitrogen. Analytical flow cytometry was used to check the purity and quantity of every magnetically sorted T cell population. Genomic DNA was isolated from every sorted fraction and measured by UV absorbance on a Nanodrop 2000c.

The sample comprised naive CD8+ T cells sorted from blood. The sample's cell subset or site, from its label and the paper: CD45RA+CCR7+. This sequence originates from a man aged 25-40 years in good health. Recombination linked TRBV13 to TRBJ2-3; TRBD2 might be the D gene, on 6 matching bases. The DNA is as follows: TGTGCCAGCAGCTTAGGGATAGCGGTTTGGGATACGCAGTATTTT. Translated, this gives CASSLGIAVWDTQYF.